The TCR beta chain described here comes from a study of blood T cell repertoires in COVID-19. Background on the study: Spain, Italy and the United States supplied samples that represented acute and convalescent COVID-19. The cDNA or gDNA used as material had been derived from T cells, B-cell-depleted T cells, or PBMCs.

In the authors' workflow: Reference gene primer amplification yielded estimated nucleated cell counts. TCRdb's copy holds only in-frame clones and misses some; the assay was immunoSEQ multiplex PCR. Clone size and V and J calls were adopted from that table, with D and trimming inferred from the DNA. The profile shows around 380,000 clones, roughly four fifths of them singletons. Germline lookup yields CDR1 LNHDA and CDR2 SQIVND (reference sequence). V was pared by 5 bases and J by 0 bases, with 16 bases between. The CDR3 has 16 amino acids. Material for sequencing was peripheral blood. This TCR was recovered from a human donor with acute or convalescent COVID-19. The donor label of this sample is uncertain. V gene TRBV19 combines with J gene TRBJ1-1, with a weak D call TRBD1 (6 bases). The CDR3 DNA is TGTGCCAGTAGTCCCTGGGGGACATACCTGAACACTGAAGCTTTCTTT. Its protein product is CASSPWGTYLNTEAFF.